This note documents a single TCR beta chain sequence. The antigen is undetermined. Looked up from germline, CDR1 is SGHDT and CDR2 is YYEEEE. The CDR3 runs to 16 residues. The trim removed 4 bases at V and 0 bases at J, leaving 10 bases unmatched. These data come from a study of cytomegalovirus exposure and HLA in healthy donors. At the level of the study: There were several hundred genotyped donors. Of these, roughly 86% fell in the genetic ancestry cluster associated with self-reported Caucasian donors.

PCR employed 60 Vbeta and 13 Jbeta primers. Repertoires were generated with immunoSEQ multiplex PCR, while TCRdb's copy carries only in-frame clones and drops some. The table shows 100,000 or so clones, with over 55% occurring only once. Findings and caveats of the study: The authors listed around 150 TCR beta chains as cytomegalovirus-associated. Both high specificity and high sensitivity reportedly marked the classifier's diagnosis of cytomegalovirus status. Serostatus for CMV was the only available immune exposure information.

Specimen: PBMCs. This clonotype was obtained from a woman in her 30s in good health and CMV-seronegative. This rearrangement joins TRBV5-6 to TRBJ2-7, with 7 bases lining up with TRBD2. The CDR3 sequence: CASSPWDYPSSYEQYF. Written as DNA, the CDR3 is TGTGCCAGCAGCCCCTGGGACTACCCTAGCTCCTACGAGCAGTACTTC.